These 7 T cell receptor beta chains came from one sample sequenced in a study of shared clonotypes between healthy human individuals. The repertoire was sequenced with immunoSEQ multiplex PCR; TCRdb's copy has only in-frame clones and lacks some. The profile shows around 1,900,000 clones, 80% to 95% of them singletons. Positive CCR7 selection of CD45RO-negative cells yielded the naive CD8 cells, and terminally differentiated effector memory CD45RA+ cells were excluded. Sequencing used naive CD8+ T cells from PBMCs. These TCRs come from a man younger than 35 in good health. Some clones in this sample may be carry-over from other donors' samples.

This clone was counted once. CDR3 DNA: TGTGCCAGCAGCCCAAAGCCGACAGGGAGCACAGATACGCAGTATTTT. This encodes CASSPKPTGSTDTQYF. The V and J genes are TRBV7-9 and TRBJ2-3; 7 nucleotides line up with TRBD1. CDR3 length: 16 residues. From germline, CDR1 is SEHNR and CDR2 FQNEAQ (reference sequence). Unmatched junction bases numbered 8, after V lost 5 bases and J lost 0 bases.

The chain uses TRBV27 and TRBJ1-5; the D is unclear. Germline CDR1 and CDR2: MNHEY and SMNVEV (reference sequence). Trimming removed 2 bases at V and 2 bases at J, with 10 bases between. This CDR3 is built from 15 residues. CDR3 region: CASSLGPAGNQPQHF. CDR3 DNA: TGTGCCAGCAGTTTAGGTCCCGCGGGCAATCAGCCCCAGCATTTT.

The V call is TRBV4-1, the J call TRBJ1-1; no clear D. This CDR3 is built from 13 residues. Germline V lookup: CDR1 MGHRA, CDR2 YSYEKL. V was clipped by 3 bases and J by 6 bases, with 11 bases between them. CDR3 residues: CASSQHGVAEAFF. DNA of the CDR3: TGCGCCAGCAGCCAGCACGGGGTGGCTGAAGCTTTCTTT.

V usage is TRBV5-1 and J usage is TRBJ1-2; unclear D gene. The CDR3 loop spans 14 amino acids. Germline V gene lookup returns CDR1 SGHRS and CDR2 YFSETQ. V shed 0 bases and J shed 4 bases, with 10 bases lying between them. CDR3 DNA sequence: TGCGCCAGCAGCTTGGCCCGTAGAGGCTATGGCTACACCTTC. It yields the protein CASSLARRGYGYTF.

This chain uses TRBV13 with TRBJ2-2; 10 bases fit TRBD2. V lost 5 bases to trimming and J lost 0 bases; unmatched junction nucleotides: 6. This CDR3 is 17 amino acids long. Germline assignment: CDR1 PRHDT and CDR2 FYEKMQ (reference sequence). The CDR3 nucleotides are TGTGCCAGCAGCCCGAGCCTAGCGGGAGCGAACACCGGGGAGCTGTTTTTT. It encodes CASSPSLAGANTGELFF. Full variable domain (outside the CDR3, taken from reference TRBV13 and TRBJ2-2): AAGVIQSPRHLIKEKRETATLKCYPIPRHDTVYWYQQGPGQDPQFLISFYEKMQSDKGSIPDRFSAQQFSDYHSELNMSSLELGDSALYFCASSPSLAGANTGELFFGEGSRLTVL.

The chain joins TRBV7-9 to TRBJ1-1; D gene uncertain. This CDR3 region has 13 residues. The germline V and J ends were trimmed by 8 bases and 1 base, with 11 bases remaining between them. Germline CDR1 SEHNR, CDR2 FQNEAQ (reference sequence). The DNA for the CDR3 is TGTGCCAGCCTCGGGCAGAAGAACACTGAAGCTTTCTTT. It encodes CASLGQKNTEAFF.

This clone was detected once. The rearrangement links TRBV20-1 to TRBJ1-1; D is perhaps TRBD1 (6 bases). Germline CDR1 reads DFQATT; CDR2 reads SNEGSKA (reference sequence). The V and J ends lost 8 bases and 9 bases respectively, with 13 bases between them. The CDR3 is made up of 10 amino acids. DNA of the CDR3: TGCAGTCTGGGGGCTGGCAAAGCTTTCTTT. Translated: CSLGAGKAFF.